This T cell receptor beta chain was identified in a study of blood T cell repertoires in COVID-19. About the research overall: Samples taken during acute and convalescent COVID-19 were collected in the United States, Italy and Spain. PBMCs, B-cell-depleted T cells, or T cells provided the cDNA or gDNA that made up the material.

Authors' analysis steps: Reference gene primer amplification in the assay estimated nucleated cell counts. Profiled with immunoSEQ multiplex PCR; TCRdb holds only in-frame clones, not every one. V, J and clone size were drawn from that table, and D and trimming were deduced from the DNA. The data hold about 280,000 clones, with approximately 88% observed a single time. V shed 2 bases and J shed 5 bases, with 10 bases lying between them. CDR3 length: 13 amino acids. Germline assignment: CDR1 GTSNPN and CDR2 SVGIG (reference sequence). This sequence originates from a middle-aged woman who had recovered from COVID-19. Sequencing used peripheral blood. This chain links TRBV30 with TRBJ1-5, with D unclear. The CDR3 nucleotides are TGTGCCTGGAGTACCTCCACGGATCAGCCCCAGCATTTT. Amino acid sequence: CAWSTSTDQPQHF.